The rows below give T cell receptor beta chains drawn from one sample of a study of shared clonotypes between healthy human individuals. Method: immunoSEQ multiplex PCR; TCRdb's copy keeps in-frame clones and lacks some. The data contain 980,000 or so clones, approximately 80% of them singletons. Sequenced material: memory CD4+ T cells sorted from blood. Every receptor here comes from a man aged 18-30 years in good health. The CDR3 runs from the conserved cysteine through the conserved F or W. Each record gives: V gene, clone size, D gene, J gene, CDR3 protein, CDR3 DNA. The D gene is left open where the match is weak. Only some rows state a clone size, as once, few, many or a class for expanded clones.

V: TRBV4-1; size: NA; D: NA; J: TRBJ1-6; CDR3: CASSRVTGDDNSPLHF; DNA: TGCGCCAGCAGCCGAGTCACAGGTGACGATAATTCACCCCTCCACTTT
V: TRBV2; size: NA; D: TRBD1; J: TRBJ1-2; CDR3: CASGPTGQGAPTSSGYTF; DNA: TGTGCCAGCGGGCCCACAGGACAGGGGGCGCCCACCTCGAGTGGCTACACCTTC
V: TRBV6-5; size: once; D: NA; J: TRBJ1-2; CDR3: CASSDRVLGGYTF; DNA: TGTGCCAGCTCAGATCGGGTGCTTGGTGGCTACACCTTC
V: TRBV10-3; size: NA; D: TRBD1; J: TRBJ2-2; CDR3: CATGATGVVGTGELFF; DNA: TGTGCCACCGGCGCAACAGGGGTAGTGGGTACCGGGGAGCTGTTTTTT
V: TRBV18; size: NA; D: TRBD1; J: TRBJ2-2; CDR3: CASSPSGTASTGELFF; DNA: TGTGCCAGCTCACCATCCGGGACAGCCTCCACCGGGGAGCTGTTTTTT
V: TRBV5-6; size: NA; D: NA; J: TRBJ2-7; CDR3: CASSLVFGSSDEQYF; DNA: TGTGCCAGCAGCTTGGTTTTCGGGAGTAGCGACGAGCAGTACTTC
V: TRBV10-3; size: NA; D: TRBD2; J: TRBJ2-7; CDR3: CAISGPSGTAYEQYF; DNA: TGTGCCATCAGTGGGCCTAGCGGGACCGCCTACGAGCAGTACTTC
V: TRBV6-1; size: NA; D: TRBD1; J: TRBJ1-6; CDR3: CASSGTDNNSPLHF; DNA: TGTGCCAGTTCCGGGACAGATAATAATTCACCCCTCCACTTT
V: TRBV27; size: NA; D: NA; J: TRBJ2-7; CDR3: CASSWSSVARGGYEQYF; DNA: TGTGCCAGCAGTTGGAGTAGCGTCGCCCGAGGGGGGTACGAGCAGTACTTC
V: TRBV5-1; size: NA; D: NA; J: TRBJ1-6; CDR3: CASSLVQDNNSPLHF; DNA: TGCGCCAGCAGCTTGGTACAGGATAATAATTCACCCCTCCACTTT
V: TRBV28; size: NA; D: NA; J: TRBJ1-1; CDR3: CASSPPTGMNTEAFF; DNA: TGTGCCAGCAGTCCTCCGACCGGGATGAACACTGAAGCTTTCTTT
V: TRBV7-2; size: NA; D: TRBD1; J: TRBJ2-2; CDR3: CASSLIQGAGTGELFF; DNA: TGTGCCAGCAGCCTTATCCAGGGGGCGGGAACCGGGGAGCTGTTTTTT
V: TRBV28; size: few; D: TRBD1; J: TRBJ1-1; CDR3: CASSPTGDWNTEAFF; DNA: TGTGCCAGCAGTCCCACAGGGGACTGGAACACTGAAGCTTTCTTT
V: TRBV11-3; size: NA; D: NA; J: TRBJ2-1; CDR3: CASSLGGREEFF; DNA: TGTGCCAGCAGCTTAGGAGGACGAGAGGAGTTCTTC
V: TRBV2; size: few; D: TRBD1; J: TRBJ1-1; CDR3: CASRPGTGAYTEAFF; DNA: TGTGCCAGCAGACCCGGGACAGGGGCTTACACTGAAGCTTTCTTT
V: TRBV28; size: NA; D: TRBD1; J: TRBJ1-2; CDR3: CASSLRPTGGYNGYTF; DNA: TGTGCCAGCAGTTTAAGGCCGACAGGGGGGTATAATGGCTACACCTTC
V: TRBV19; size: NA; D: TRBD1; J: TRBJ1-2; CDR3: CASTTQAGTGFGYTF; DNA: TGTGCCAGTACCACCCAAGCCGGGACAGGGTTTGGCTACACCTTC
V: TRBV6-5; size: NA; D: NA; J: TRBJ2-7; CDR3: CASSQGGPSYEQYF; DNA: TGTGCCAGCAGTCAAGGGGGGCCCTCCTACGAGCAGTACTTC
V: TRBV11-1; size: NA; D: TRBD1; J: TRBJ1-4; CDR3: CASSFDGTGLEKLFF; DNA: TGTGCCAGCAGCTTCGACGGGACAGGGCTGGAAAAACTGTTTTTT
V: TRBV18; size: NA; D: TRBD2; J: TRBJ2-1; CDR3: CASSPILAGGGNEQFF; DNA: TGTGCCAGCTCCCCGATACTAGCGGGAGGTGGCAATGAGCAGTTCTTC
V: TRBV6-5; size: few; D: NA; J: TRBJ1-2; CDR3: CASSYWARPVDGYTF; DNA: TGTGCCAGCAGTTATTGGGCTCGGCCGGTGGATGGCTACACCTTC
V: TRBV4-1; size: NA; D: TRBD1; J: TRBJ2-5; CDR3: CASSRTGTVETQYF; DNA: TGCGCCAGCAGCCGGACAGGCACAGTAGAGACCCAGTACTTC
V: TRBV7-7; size: NA; D: TRBD1; J: TRBJ2-5; CDR3: CASSPGTGGAVSQTQYF; DNA: TGTGCTAGCAGTCCCGGGACAGGGGGCGCGGTTTCCCAGACCCAGTACTTC
V: TRBV21-1; size: NA; D: NA; J: TRBJ2-1; CDR3: CASSKTRVF; DNA: TGTGCCAGCAGCAAAACTAGGGTCTTC
V: TRBV28; size: NA; D: TRBD1; J: TRBJ1-5; CDR3: CASSPTGAIGQPQHF; DNA: TGTGCCAGCAGTCCCACAGGGGCAATAGGTCAGCCCCAGCATTTT
V: TRBV5-1; size: once; D: TRBD2; J: TRBJ2-3; CDR3: CASSLESGATDTQYF; DNA: TGCGCCAGCAGCTTGGAAAGCGGGGCCACAGATACGCAGTATTTT
V: TRBV6-1; size: NA; D: NA; J: TRBJ2-7; CDR3: CASSLRSGIYEQYF; DNA: TGTGCCAGCAGCCTTCGTAGCGGCATATACGAGCAGTACTTC
V: TRBV2; size: NA; D: TRBD2; J: TRBJ2-3; CDR3: CASSTSGGPADTQYF; DNA: TGTGCCAGCTCGACTAGCGGGGGTCCGGCAGATACGCAGTATTTT
V: TRBV10-3; size: NA; D: NA; J: TRBJ2-5; CDR3: CATLGKEETQYF; DNA: TGTGCCACCCTTGGCAAAGAAGAGACCCAGTACTTC
V: TRBV7-6; size: NA; D: TRBD2; J: TRBJ2-5; CDR3: CASSLATGQGGETQYF; DNA: TGTGCCAGCAGCTTAGCTACCGGGCAGGGAGGGGAGACCCAGTACTTC
V: TRBV5-1; size: NA; D: NA; J: TRBJ2-5; CDR3: CASSLGVLGRAHQETQYF; DNA: TGCGCCAGCAGCCTGGGAGTTCTAGGGCGCGCACATCAAGAGACCCAGTACTTC
V: TRBV19; size: NA; D: NA; J: TRBJ1-2; CDR3: CASSRAVDNYGYTF; DNA: TGTGCCAGTTCCCGGGCCGTGGACAACTATGGCTACACCTTC
V: TRBV19; size: NA; D: NA; J: TRBJ2-1; CDR3: CASSIPGKYNEQFF; DNA: TGTGCCAGTAGTATCCCAGGAAAGTACAATGAGCAGTTCTTC
V: TRBV14; size: few; D: NA; J: TRBJ1-1; CDR3: CASSQDLRAEAFF; DNA: TGTGCCAGCAGCCAAGATTTAAGGGCTGAAGCTTTCTTT
V: TRBV18; size: NA; D: NA; J: TRBJ2-7; CDR3: CASSPEVGEQYF; DNA: TGTGCCAGCTCACCAGAGGTTGGCGAGCAGTACTTC